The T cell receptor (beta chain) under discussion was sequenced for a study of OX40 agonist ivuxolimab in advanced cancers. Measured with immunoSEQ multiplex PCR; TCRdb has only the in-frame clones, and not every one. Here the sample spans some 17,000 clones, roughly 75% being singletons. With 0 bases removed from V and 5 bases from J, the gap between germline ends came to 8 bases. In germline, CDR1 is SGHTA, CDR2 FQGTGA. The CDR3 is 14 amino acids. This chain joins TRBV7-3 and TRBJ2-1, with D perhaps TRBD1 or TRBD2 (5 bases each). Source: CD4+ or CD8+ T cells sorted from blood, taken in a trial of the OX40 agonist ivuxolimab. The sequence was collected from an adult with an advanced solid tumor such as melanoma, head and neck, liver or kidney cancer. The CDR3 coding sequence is TGTGCCAGCAGCTTAACGGGGACCAACAATGAGCAGTTCTTC. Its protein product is CASSLTGTNNEQFF.